This entry describes one TCR beta chain. CDR3 length: 16 amino acids. With 0 bases clipped from V and 1 base from J, the junction kept 7 bases outside the gene matches. CDR1 is SQVTM, CDR2 ANQGSEA, per germline. Clones were sequenced by immunoSEQ multiplex PCR, and TCRdb holds only the in-frame ones, with some missing. The table includes about 260,000 clones, about 90% detected once. This record belongs to a study of blood T cell repertoires in COVID-19. Study overall: Italy, Spain and the United States were the sources of the convalescent and acute COVID-19 samples. Sources were T cells, B-cell-depleted T cells, or PBMCs; the material itself was cDNA or gDNA.

Participant-reported clinical history was the basis for cohort assignment. The sequence derives from a woman in her 30s with acute COVID-19. The rearrangement links TRBV29-1 to TRBJ2-7; TRBD2 matches 9 bases. The specimen was PBMCs or T cells enriched from blood (not recorded which). As DNA, the CDR3 is TGCAGCGTTGAAGAAAGAGCACTAGCGGGTTCCTACGAGCAGTACTTC. Its protein product is CSVEERALAGSYEQYF.